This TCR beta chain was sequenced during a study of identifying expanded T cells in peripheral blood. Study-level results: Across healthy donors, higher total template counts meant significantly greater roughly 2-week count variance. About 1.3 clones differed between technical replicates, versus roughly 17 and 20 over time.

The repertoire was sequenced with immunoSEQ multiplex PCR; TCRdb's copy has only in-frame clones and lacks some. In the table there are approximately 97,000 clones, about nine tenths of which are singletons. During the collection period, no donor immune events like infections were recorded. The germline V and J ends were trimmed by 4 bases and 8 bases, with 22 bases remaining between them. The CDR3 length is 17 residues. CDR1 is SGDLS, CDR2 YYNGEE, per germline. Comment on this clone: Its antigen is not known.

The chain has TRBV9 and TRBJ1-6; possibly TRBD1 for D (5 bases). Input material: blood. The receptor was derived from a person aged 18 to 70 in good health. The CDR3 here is CASSSPPGRLRDSPLHF. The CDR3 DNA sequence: TGTGCCAGCAGCTCCCCTCCGGGACGCCTCAGGGATTCACCCCTCCACTTT.